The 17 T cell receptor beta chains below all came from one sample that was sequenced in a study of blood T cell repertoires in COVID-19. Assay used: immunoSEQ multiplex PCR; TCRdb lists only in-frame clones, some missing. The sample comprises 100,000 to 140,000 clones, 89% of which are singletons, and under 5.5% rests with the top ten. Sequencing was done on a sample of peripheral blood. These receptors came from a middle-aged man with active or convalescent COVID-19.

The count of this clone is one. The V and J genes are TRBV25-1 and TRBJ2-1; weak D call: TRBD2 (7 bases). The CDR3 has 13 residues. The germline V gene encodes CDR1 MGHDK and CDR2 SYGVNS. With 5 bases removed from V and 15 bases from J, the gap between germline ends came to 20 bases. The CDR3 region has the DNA TGTGCCAGCAGTAGATCAATGGGGGGGCCGGGGTTCTTC. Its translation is CASSRSMGGPGFF. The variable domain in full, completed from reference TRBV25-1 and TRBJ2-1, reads EADIYQTPRYLVIGTGKKITLECSQTMGHDKMYWYQQDPGMELHLIHYSYGVNSTEKGDLSSESTVSRIRTEHFPLTLESARPSHTSQYLCASSRSMGGPGFFGPGTRLTVL.

The CDR3 loop is CASSVGLAGGYNEQFF. In DNA, the CDR3 is TGTGCCAGCAGCGTGGGACTAGCGGGAGGTTACAATGAGCAGTTCTTC. The V gene is TRBV9, the J gene TRBJ2-1; TRBD2 matches 15 bases. The V and J ends lost 2 bases and 4 bases, in that order; junction bases with no gene match: 1. The CDR3 loop spans 16 amino acids. Germline V gene lookup returns CDR1 SGDLS and CDR2 YYNGEE. Variable domain in full (rest from reference TRBV9 and TRBJ2-1): DSGVTQTPKHLITATGQRVTLRCSPRSGDLSVYWYQQSLDQGLQFLIQYYNGEERAKGNILERFSAQQFPDLHSELNLSSLELGDSALYFCASSVGLAGGYNEQFFGPGTRLTVL.

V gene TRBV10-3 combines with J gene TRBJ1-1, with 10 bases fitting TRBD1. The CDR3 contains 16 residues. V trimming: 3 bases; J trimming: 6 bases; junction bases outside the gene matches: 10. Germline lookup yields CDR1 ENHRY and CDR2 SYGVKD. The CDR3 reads CAISEGTGVYGAEAFF. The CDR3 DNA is TGTGCCATCAGTGAAGGGACAGGGGTTTATGGTGCTGAAGCTTTCTTT.

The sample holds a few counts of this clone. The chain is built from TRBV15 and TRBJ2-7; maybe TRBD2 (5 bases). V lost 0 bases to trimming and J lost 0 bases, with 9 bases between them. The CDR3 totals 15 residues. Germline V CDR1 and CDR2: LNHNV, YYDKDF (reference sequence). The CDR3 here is CATSRDFSGSYEQYF. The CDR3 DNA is TGTGCCACCAGCAGAGATTTCAGCGGCTCCTACGAGCAGTACTTC.

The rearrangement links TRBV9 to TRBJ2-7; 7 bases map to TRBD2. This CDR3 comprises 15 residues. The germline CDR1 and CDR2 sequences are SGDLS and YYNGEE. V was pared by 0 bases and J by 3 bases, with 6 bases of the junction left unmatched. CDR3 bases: TGTGCCAGCAGCGTAGATGGTAGCGGGTACTACGAGCAGTACTTC. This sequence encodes CASSVDGSGYYEQYF.

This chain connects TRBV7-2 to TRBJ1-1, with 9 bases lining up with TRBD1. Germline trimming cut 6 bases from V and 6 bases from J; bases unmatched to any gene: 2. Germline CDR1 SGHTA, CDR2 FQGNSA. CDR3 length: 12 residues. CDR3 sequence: CASRGQGAEAFF. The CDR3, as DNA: TGTGCCAGCAGGGGACAGGGCGCTGAAGCTTTCTTT.

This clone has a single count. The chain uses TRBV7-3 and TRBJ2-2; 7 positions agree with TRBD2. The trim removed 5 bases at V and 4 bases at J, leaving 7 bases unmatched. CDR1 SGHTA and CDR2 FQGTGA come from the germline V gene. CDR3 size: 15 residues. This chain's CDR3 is CASSPGLDPTGELFF. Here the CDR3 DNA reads TGTGCCAGCAGCCCCGGACTAGATCCCACCGGGGAGCTGTTTTTT. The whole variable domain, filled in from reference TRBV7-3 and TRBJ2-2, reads GAGVSQTPSNKVTEKGKYVELRCDPISGHTALYWYRQSLGQGPEFLIYFQGTGAADDSGLPNDRFFAVRPEGSVSTLKIQRTERGDSAVYLCASSPGLDPTGELFFGEGSRLTVL.

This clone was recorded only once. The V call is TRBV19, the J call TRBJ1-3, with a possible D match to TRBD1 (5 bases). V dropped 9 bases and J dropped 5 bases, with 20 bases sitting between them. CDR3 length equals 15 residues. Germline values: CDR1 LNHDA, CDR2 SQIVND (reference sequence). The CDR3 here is CASGTPWSSRNTIYF. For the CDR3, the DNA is TGTGCCAGCGGGACTCCGTGGAGCAGTAGAAACACCATATATTTT.

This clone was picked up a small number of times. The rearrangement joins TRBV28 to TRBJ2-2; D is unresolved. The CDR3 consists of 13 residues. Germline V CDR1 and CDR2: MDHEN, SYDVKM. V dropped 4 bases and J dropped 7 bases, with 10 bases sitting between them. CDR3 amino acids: CASSSRVGGELFF. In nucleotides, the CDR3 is TGTGCCAGCAGTTCCCGGGTTGGCGGGGAGCTGTTTTTT.

The CDR3 spells CASSGEGQGEQFF. In nucleotides, the CDR3 is TGTGCCAGCAGCGGTGAGGGACAGGGTGAGCAGTTCTTC. The chain has TRBV9 and TRBJ2-1; 9 bases line up with TRBD1. Trimming took 3 bases from V and 9 from J; bases not matched to a gene: 4. The CDR3 is 13 amino acids. Germline V lookup: CDR1 SGDLS, CDR2 YYNGEE.

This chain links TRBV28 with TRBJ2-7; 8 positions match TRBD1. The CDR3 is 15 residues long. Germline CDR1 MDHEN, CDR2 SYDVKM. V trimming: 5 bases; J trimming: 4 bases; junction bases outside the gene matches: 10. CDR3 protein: CASSPTDRGMYEQYF. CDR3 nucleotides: TGTGCCAGCAGTCCTACCGACAGGGGAATGTACGAGCAGTACTTC.

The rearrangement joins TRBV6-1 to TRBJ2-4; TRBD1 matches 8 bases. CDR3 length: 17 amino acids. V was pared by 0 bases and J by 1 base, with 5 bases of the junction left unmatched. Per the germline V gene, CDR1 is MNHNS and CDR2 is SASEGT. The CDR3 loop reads CASSEARQGSAKNIQYF. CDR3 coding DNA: TGTGCCAGCAGTGAAGCGCGACAGGGGAGTGCCAAAAACATTCAGTACTTC.

CDR3 amino acids: CASIAMGDSIYTEAFF. CDR3 bases: TGTGCCAGCATCGCAATGGGGGACAGCATTTACACTGAAGCTTTCTTT. The genes are TRBV5-4 and TRBJ1-1; the match to TRBD1 covers 7 bases. Looked up from germline, CDR1 is SGHNT and CDR2 is YYREEE (reference sequence). J was trimmed by 3 bases and V by 6 bases; bases with no gene match: 14. This CDR3 region has 16 residues.

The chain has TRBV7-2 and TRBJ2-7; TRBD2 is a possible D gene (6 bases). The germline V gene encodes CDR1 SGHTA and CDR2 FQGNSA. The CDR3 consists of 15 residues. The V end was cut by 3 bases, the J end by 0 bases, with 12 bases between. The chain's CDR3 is CASSFSGESSYEQYF. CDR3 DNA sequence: TGTGCCAGCAGCTTTAGCGGTGAGAGCTCCTACGAGCAGTACTTC.

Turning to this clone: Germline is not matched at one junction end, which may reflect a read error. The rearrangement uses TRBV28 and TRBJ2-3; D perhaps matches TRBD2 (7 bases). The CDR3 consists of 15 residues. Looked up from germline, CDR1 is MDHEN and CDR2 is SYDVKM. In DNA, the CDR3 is TGTGCCAGCCGCTCCTTCCTAAAGGGGGGGGCCAAATGGGATTTT. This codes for CASRSFLKGGAKWDF.

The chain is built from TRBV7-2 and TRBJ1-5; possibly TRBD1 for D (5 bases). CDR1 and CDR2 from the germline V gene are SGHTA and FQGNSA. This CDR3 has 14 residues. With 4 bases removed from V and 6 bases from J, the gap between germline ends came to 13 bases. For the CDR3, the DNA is TGTGCCAGCAGCTCCAACGACGGGGGTCAGCCCCAGCATTTT. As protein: CASSSNDGGQPQHF. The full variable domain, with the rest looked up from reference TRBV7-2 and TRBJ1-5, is GAGVSQSPSNKVTEKGKDVELRCDPISGHTALYWYRQSLGQGLEFLIYFQGNSAPDKSGLPSDRFSAERTGGSVSTLTIQRTQQEDSAVYLCASSSNDGGQPQHFGDGTRLSIL.

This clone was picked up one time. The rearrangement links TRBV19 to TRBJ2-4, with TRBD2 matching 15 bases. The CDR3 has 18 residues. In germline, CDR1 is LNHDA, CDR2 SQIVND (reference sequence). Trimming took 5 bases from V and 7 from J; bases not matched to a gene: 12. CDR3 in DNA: TGTGCCAGTAGTCTCCATCATGGGACTAGCGGGAGGATTAACATTCAGTACTTC. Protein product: CASSLHHGTSGRINIQYF.